These 22 T cell receptor beta chains share one sample of origin, sequenced in a study of T cells after yellow fever vaccination. Using its own MiXCR run on the 5' RACE reads, TCRdb lists one record per CDR3 protein. This sample has over 45,000 distinct CDR3 sequences, with around 6.1% found just once. Sequencing used PBMCs, either bulk or a sorted T-cell subset (CD4+, CD8+, memory, or dextramer-sorted; not recorded which), obtained on the day of the yellow fever booster vaccination. These receptors came from a man younger than 35 who received the YFV17D yellow fever vaccine.

This clonotype was recorded a few times. The chain is built from TRBV4-1 and TRBJ1-6; D call uncertain. This CDR3 spans 16 amino acids. Germline V gene data show CDR1 as MGHRA and CDR2 as YSYEKL. Trimming took 0 bases from V and 0 from J, leaving 6 bases between them. For the CDR3, the DNA is TGCGCCAGCAGCCAAGATTCACGCTCCTATAATTCACCCCTCCACTTT. As protein: CASSQDSRSYNSPLHF.

The chain employs TRBV20-1 and TRBJ2-5, with 7 bases matching TRBD2. Unmatched junction bases numbered 5, after V lost 5 bases and J lost 5 bases. The CDR3 runs 12 residues. Germline loops: CDR1 DFQATT, CDR2 SNEGSKA (reference sequence). The CDR3 sequence is CSASTSLETQYF. DNA of the CDR3: TGCAGTGCTTCGACTAGCCTGGAGACCCAGTACTTC.

The chain links TRBV6-2 or TRBV6-3 to TRBJ1-6; no reliable D call. The germline gives CDR1 MNHEY, CDR2 SVGEGT. This CDR3 spans 15 amino acids. V lost 7 bases to trimming and J lost 0 bases, with 10 bases between them. The CDR3 protein is CASNKLRSYNSPLHF. In DNA form, the CDR3 reads TGTGCCAGCAACAAACTGCGCTCCTATAATTCACCCCTCCACTTT.

This clonotype was observed a handful of times. The chain carries TRBV27 and TRBJ2-7, with unresolved D. V shed 10 bases and J shed 6 bases, with 13 bases lying between them. The CDR3 sequence is 11 residues long. Germline loops: CDR1 MNHEY, CDR2 SMNVEV (reference sequence). The CDR3 nucleotides are TGTGCCACCGGCCGTGGTTTCGAGCAGTACGTC. It is translated as CATGRGFEQYV.

This clonotype was seen ten or more times. The V gene is TRBV5-1, the J gene TRBJ1-1, with D perhaps matching TRBD1 (6 bases). The length of the CDR3 is 15 residues. Germline CDR1 and CDR2: SGHRS and YFSETQ. Trimming left V 4 bases short and J 0 bases short, with 13 bases between. CDR3 region: CASSRTQGMNTEAFF. The CDR3 DNA follows: TGCGCCAGCAGCCGTACCCAGGGGATGAACACTGAAGCTTTCTTT.

This clonotype was recorded at least ten times. The genes are TRBV4-2 and TRBJ1-6; 11 bases are shared with TRBD1. V was pared by 4 bases and J by 9 bases, with 5 bases of the junction left unmatched. CDR1 and CDR2 (germline): LGHNA, YNFKEQ. CDR3 length: 15 residues. The CDR3 is CASSPGQGAFSPLHF. The CDR3 DNA reads as TGTGCCAGCAGCCCCGGACAGGGGGCTTTTTCACCCCTCCACTTT.

The V and J genes are TRBV6-2 or TRBV6-3 and TRBJ2-3, with D uncertain. Trimming cost V 0 bases and J 0 bases, with 10 bases left between them. Germline CDR1 MNHEY, CDR2 SVGEGT. The length of the CDR3 is 16 residues. DNA of the CDR3: TGTGCCAGCAGTTACTCGGTCCTGCATAGCACAGATACGCAGTATTTT. This sequence encodes CASSYSVLHSTDTQYF.

This clonotype was observed many times. CDR3 coding DNA: TGTGCCAGCAGCTCCGCGGGGGCGACAGATACGCAGTATTTT. Protein product: CASSSAGATDTQYF. This rearrangement joins TRBV7-9 to TRBJ2-3, with D possibly matching TRBD2 (7 bases). The CDR3 totals 14 residues. In germline, CDR1 is SEHNR, CDR2 FQNEAQ (reference sequence). V lost 4 bases and J lost 3, with 11 bases in between.

This clonotype was picked up many times. J is TRBJ2-5 and V is TRBV6-2 or TRBV6-3, with TRBD1 as a possible D gene (5 bases). The V end was cut by 5 bases, the J end by 4 bases, with 11 bases between. Germline V CDR1 and CDR2: MNHEY, SVGEGT. There are 13 residues in the CDR3. CDR3 sequence: CASSRTSPETQYF. The CDR3 DNA reads as TGTGCCAGCAGTCGGACATCCCCAGAGACCCAGTACTTC.

This clonotype came up many times. The chain combines TRBV18 with TRBJ2-5; TRBD1 aligns across 11 bases. The germline CDR1 and CDR2 sequences are KGHSH and LQKENI. With 3 bases clipped from V and 7 bases from J, the junction kept 7 bases outside the gene matches. The CDR3 sequence is 15 residues long. The CDR3 here is CASSPDRGPHGTQYF. CDR3 nucleotides: TGTGCCAGCTCACCGGACAGGGGGCCGCATGGGACCCAGTACTTC.

Remarks on this clonotype: A much larger clone lies one base from this, so it may be a read error. The chain has TRBV12-3 or TRBV12-4 and TRBJ2-5; possible D gene TRBD2, 5 bases. This CDR3 is built from 17 residues. The V gene lost 3 bases and the J gene lost 6 bases, with 23 bases spanning the gap. CDR3 nucleotide sequence: TGTGCCAGCAGTTTGGCGGGCAAGGGAGAGATGGGAAAGACCCAGTACTTC. Encoded protein: CASSLAGKGEMGKTQYF.

In its sample, this clonotype was seen a few times. The genes are TRBV10-3 and TRBJ2-5, with 11 bases aligning to TRBD1. Unmatched junction bases numbered 6, after V lost 7 bases and J lost 5 bases. CDR3 size: 14 residues. Germline V CDR1 and CDR2: ENHRY, SYGVKD. CDR3 sequence: CAIKLDRGLETQYF. CDR3 bases: TGTGCCATCAAATTGGACAGGGGGCTGGAGACCCAGTACTTC.

This clonotype showed up many times. The chain uses TRBV10-3 and TRBJ2-1, with TRBD2 matching 9 bases. V was clipped by 4 bases and J by 4 bases; unmatched bases: 8. CDR1 ENHRY and CDR2 SYGVKD come from the germline V gene. This CDR3 is 16 amino acids long. This CDR3 reads CAISGPSGGIYNEQFF. The CDR3 bases are TGTGCCATCAGTGGCCCCAGCGGGGGGATATACAATGAGCAGTTCTTC.

This clonotype came up a few times. The chain employs TRBV5-1 and TRBJ2-7, with 7 bases fitting TRBD2. Germline trimming cut 4 bases from V and 2 bases from J; bases unmatched to any gene: 6. CDR1 is SGHRS, CDR2 YFSETQ, per germline. The CDR3 contains 14 residues. As DNA, the CDR3 is TGCGCCAGCAGCGGAGGACTAGAAACCTACGAGCAGTACTTC. Translation gives CASSGGLETYEQYF.

This clonotype was counted at least ten times. The chain links TRBV6-6 to TRBJ1-1; no reliable D call. CDR3 size: 14 residues. Trimming cost V 2 bases and J 0 bases, with 7 bases left between them. Germline V CDR1 and CDR2: MNHNY, SVGAGI (reference sequence). The CDR3 bases are TGTGCCAGCAGTTACGACAACTTGAACACTGAAGCTTTCTTT. The encoded protein is CASSYDNLNTEAFF.

CDR3 sequence reads: CASSYTRGSPNTGELFF. The CDR3 DNA is TGTGCCAGCAGTTATACACGAGGGTCCCCGAACACCGGGGAGCTGTTTTTT. The V and J genes are TRBV6-2 or TRBV6-3 and TRBJ2-2; TRBD2 is a possible D gene (5 bases). V lost 3 bases and J lost 0, with 14 bases in between. The CDR3 is 17 amino acids. Germline V CDR1 and CDR2: MNHEY, SVGEGT.

This clonotype occurred a few times. The chain is built from TRBV11-2 and TRBJ1-1; unclear D gene. CDR3 size: 14 residues. V was clipped by 5 bases and J by 5 bases, with 15 bases between them. The germline V gene encodes CDR1 SGHAT and CDR2 FQNNGV. CDR3 DNA: TGTGCCAGCAGCCCCGGGGTGGAGCGAACTGAAGCTTTCTTT. Its protein product is CASSPGVERTEAFF.

This clonotype was found many times. The chain is built from TRBV20-1 and TRBJ2-4; 8 bases line up with TRBD2. The CDR3 spans 14 residues. Germline V gene sequence: CDR1 DFQATT, CDR2 SNEGSKA (reference sequence). J was trimmed by 3 bases and V by 5 bases; bases with no gene match: 6. CDR3 nucleotide sequence: TGCAGTGCTCCTAGCGGGTTGGGCAAAAACATTCAGTACTTC. It specifies CSAPSGLGKNIQYF.

This clonotype appeared many times. The gene calls are TRBV29-1 and TRBJ2-7; weak D call: TRBD2 (5 bases). Trimming shortened V by 6 bases and J by 0 bases, and 9 bases separated the two germline ends. Germline V gives CDR1 SQVTM, CDR2 ANQGSEA. This CDR3 has 12 residues. The CDR3 sequence is CSVRRSSYEQYF. CDR3 nucleotides: TGCAGCGTCAGGAGGAGCTCCTACGAGCAGTACTTC.

The J gene is TRBJ1-3, the V gene TRBV4-1; weak D call: TRBD1 (6 bases). Trimming left V 5 bases short and J 4 bases short, with 12 bases between. CDR1 MGHRA and CDR2 YSYEKL come from the germline V gene. The CDR3 is 14 amino acids. The DNA of the CDR3 is TGCGCCAGCAGCGGAGGGGGGTCGGGAAACACCATATATTTT. Translated, it gives CASSGGGSGNTIYF.

This clonotype was seen only a few times. The J gene is TRBJ2-5, the V gene TRBV4-1; possible D gene TRBD1, 5 bases. Looked up from germline, CDR1 is MGHRA and CDR2 is YSYEKL. The CDR3 has 17 residues. V was trimmed by 2 bases and J by 1 base, leaving 17 bases between them. The CDR3 is CASSQSHRQGRQETQYF. In nucleotides, the CDR3 is TGCGCCAGCAGCCAATCTCACCGGCAGGGCCGCCAAGAGACCCAGTACTTC.

This clonotype has only a few counts. The V call is TRBV5-4, the J call TRBJ2-7; a weak D match, TRBD1 (6 bases). V lost 0 bases and J 6 bases, leaving 10 bases between the germline ends. Germline V CDR1 and CDR2: SGHNT, YYREEE (reference sequence). CDR3 size: 13 residues. CDR3 protein: CASSLGTAREQYV. The DNA for the CDR3 is TGTGCCAGCAGCTTGGGGACAGCGCGCGAGCAGTACGTC.